Listed below are T cell receptor beta chains from one sample, sequenced in a study of blood T cell repertoires in COVID-19. Produced via immunoSEQ multiplex PCR; TCRdb's table is partial and in-frame only. Counted here are about 120,000 clones, roughly 88% occurring once; the ten biggest clones make up about 4.5%. The sequencing sample was made of peripheral blood. These receptors came from a man in his forties or fifties with acute or convalescent COVID-19. The CDR3 runs from the conserved cysteine through the conserved F or W. The D gene is left open where the match is weak. The size field is filled for only some rows; it gives once, few, many or a size class.

TRBD2	TRBJ2-1	-	TRBV4-2	TGTGCCAGCAGCGCCCGGACCAGCGGGAGAAACAATGAGCAGTTCTTC	CASSARTSGRNNEQFF
-	TRBJ1-5	-	TRBV12-5	TGTGCTAGTGGTTTGGTGACCTCAGGGGCAGGACAGCCCCAGCATTTT	CASGLVTSGAGQPQHF
-	TRBJ1-5	few	TRBV6-5	TGTGCCAGCGCTAGACAGGTTAGCAATCAGCCCCAGCATTTT	CASARQVSNQPQHF
-	TRBJ2-5	-	TRBV7-9	TGTGCCAGCAGTCCGATCGGCGGAGGAGAGACCCAGTACTTC	CASSPIGGGETQYF
-	TRBJ2-7	-	TRBV30	TGTGCCTGGAGTGCCCAGGCCTACGAGCAGTACTTC	CAWSAQAYEQYF
TRBD1	TRBJ1-5	-	TRBV5-8	TGTGCCAGCAGCAGGGGGACAGGGCATCAGCCCCAGCATTTT	CASSRGTGHQPQHF
TRBD1	TRBJ1-1	-	TRBV12-5	TGTGCTAGTGCCAAAGAAATGGGACAGATAAACACTGAAGCTTTCTTT	CASAKEMGQINTEAFF
TRBD2	TRBJ2-1	-	TRBV19	TGTGCCAGTAGTCTTGGGACTAGCGGGGTTAATGAGCAGTTCTTC	CASSLGTSGVNEQFF
-	TRBJ2-1	few	TRBV7-9	TGTGCCAGCAGCTCCCGTTCAGGGATCAATGAGCAGTTCTTC	CASSSRSGINEQFF
-	TRBJ1-4	once	TRBV15	TGTGCCACCAGCAGACCCACGAGCTCTACAACTAATGAAAAACTGTTTTTT	CATSRPTSSTTNEKLFF
TRBD1	TRBJ2-1	-	TRBV5-4	TGTGCCAGCAGCTTGGACATGGCGGGACAGGGTAATGAGCAGTTCTTC	CASSLDMAGQGNEQFF
TRBD2	TRBJ2-7	-	TRBV6-5	TGTGCCAGCAGGGTCAGCATGAGACTAGCGGGGGCCGAGTACTTC	CASRVSMRLAGAEYF
-	TRBJ1-6	-	TRBV11-2	TGTGCCAGCAGTCCTACAGGGTTCGTCACTTCACCCCTCCACTTT	CASSPTGFVTSPLHF
TRBD2	TRBJ2-5	-	TRBV5-1	TGCGCCAGCGGGTCTAGCGGGAGGCCAGAGACCCAGTACTTC	CASGSSGRPETQYF
-	TRBJ1-1	-	TRBV10-3	TGTGCCATCCGTGGCGGACTAATGAACACTGAAGCTTTCTTT	CAIRGGLMNTEAFF
-	TRBJ1-1	-	TRBV5-1	TGCGCCAGCAGGATTTCGGGCAGGGAAGGTTCTGAAGCTTTCTTT	CASRISGREGSEAFF
-	TRBJ1-2	-	TRBV10-3	TGTGCCATCAGTGAATCGACGGGAACTAACTATGGCTACACCTTC	CAISESTGTNYGYTF
TRBD2	TRBJ2-7	-	TRBV7-9	TGTGCCAGCAGCTTAGTGCTAGCGGGGGGTAACTCCTACGAGCAGTACTTC	CASSLVLAGGNSYEQYF
-	TRBJ2-7	-	TRBV24-1	TGTGCCACCAGTGATACCGACAGATACGAGCAGTACTTC	CATSDTDRYEQYF
-	TRBJ1-2	once	TRBV7-8	TGTGCCAGCAGCTTACTCAGGGGCCTCTATGGCTACACCTTC	CASSLLRGLYGYTF
TRBD1	TRBJ1-1	once	TRBV7-3	TGTGCCAGCAGCGGACAGGGTCCGGGGACTGAAGCTTTCTTT	CASSGQGPGTEAFF
-	TRBJ2-5	-	TRBV7-2	TGTGCCAGCAGCCCCGGACGGGGGAGGGAGACCCAGTACTTC	CASSPGRGRETQYF
TRBD1	TRBJ1-1	few	TRBV5-1	TGCGCCAGCAGCGAGGGACAGGGCTTCCGGAACACTGAAGCTTTCTTT	CASSEGQGFRNTEAFF
-	TRBJ1-2	-	TRBV7-2	TGTGCCAGCAGCGCAAACAGAAACCCTAACTATGGCTACACCTTC	CASSANRNPNYGYTF
-	TRBJ2-1	-	TRBV19	TGTGCCAGTAGTATTCGTTGGGTCGGCGGGGAGCAGTTCTTC	CASSIRWVGGEQFF
TRBD2	TRBJ2-1	-	TRBV30	TGTGCCTGGAAAGGGTCTAGCGGTCTCTACAATGAGCAGTTCTTC	CAWKGSSGLYNEQFF
-	TRBJ1-5	-	TRBV27	TGTGCCAGCAGTTTATTCGGGCAGCCCCAGCATTTT	CASSLFGQPQHF
-	TRBJ1-5	-	TRBV5-1	TGCGCCAGCAGCTTCCAGCCAGGGCAGCCCCAGCATTTT	CASSFQPGQPQHF
-	TRBJ1-2	-	TRBV24-1	TGTGCCACCAGTGACTCAGGGGAAGGCTACACCTTC	CATSDSGEGYTF
-	TRBJ1-2	few	TRBV7-9	TGTGCCAGCAGCTTAGCTGCAACCAGACTCGATGGCTACACCTTC	CASSLAATRLDGYTF
TRBD1	TRBJ1-4	-	TRBV11-2	TGTGCCAGCAGCCCTCGACAGGGCAATGAAAAACTGTTTTTT	CASSPRQGNEKLFF
-	TRBJ2-1	-	TRBV4-1	TGCGCCAGCAGCCAAGATTTGGAGCAAGACGAGCAGTTCTTC	CASSQDLEQDEQFF
-	TRBJ1-1	once	TRBV30	TGTGCCTGGACGTCGGACACATCCAACACTGAAGCTTTCTTT	CAWTSDTSNTEAFF
TRBD2	TRBJ2-3	-	TRBV30	TGTGCCTGGAGGGGACTAGCGGGGACAGATACGCAGTATTTT	CAWRGLAGTDTQYF
-	TRBJ2-7	once	TRBV6-5	TGTGCCAGCAGCCGAGGGACTGTCAGCTCCTACGAGCAGTACTTC	CASSRGTVSSYEQYF
-	TRBJ2-4	-	TRBV30	TGTGCCCTCCAACGCCCAGGGCCTAAAAACATTCAGTACTTC	CALQRPGPKNIQYF
-	TRBJ2-5	-	TRBV5-1	TGCGCCAGCAGCCCCCGAGGGCTAGAGACCCAGTACTTC	CASSPRGLETQYF
-	TRBJ1-1	once	TRBV27	TGTGCCAGCAGTTTAGGGGCGAACACTGAAGCTTTCTTT	CASSLGANTEAFF
-	TRBJ2-7	-	TRBV18	TGTGCCAGCTCACGCGACTCGTCCTACGAGCAGTACTTC	CASSRDSSYEQYF
-	TRBJ1-2	once	TRBV19	TGTGCCAGTAGTGCTGCAGTTAACTATGGCTACACCTTC	CASSAAVNYGYTF
TRBD1	TRBJ1-3	-	TRBV6-6	TGTGCCAGCAGTATCGGACAGGCGCTTAGTTTGAACACCATATATTTT	CASSIGQALSLNTIYF
-	TRBJ2-5	once	TRBV6-2/TRBV6-3	TGTGCCAGCAGTTCCCCGGGGTACCAAGAGACCCAGTACTTC	CASSSPGYQETQYF
-	TRBJ1-5	-	TRBV7-2	TGTGCCAGCAGCTTAAGCCACAGTCAGCCCCAGCATTTT	CASSLSHSQPQHF
TRBD1	TRBJ1-5	-	TRBV27	TGTGCCAGCAGTTTATTTTCCGGGACAGGGTACAATCAGCCCCAGCATTTT	CASSLFSGTGYNQPQHF
TRBD1	TRBJ1-1	once	TRBV6-5	TGTGCCAGCAGCGCGGACAGGGTGGGGCAAGCTTTCTTT	CASSADRVGQAFF
-	TRBJ1-5	-	TRBV12-5	TGTGCTAGTGGACCCGGGGGAAATAGCAATCAGCCCCAGCATTTT	CASGPGGNSNQPQHF
TRBD1	TRBJ1-5	-	TRBV19	TGTGCCAGTAGTATACAACAGGGGGCGAATCAGCCCCAGCATTTT	CASSIQQGANQPQHF
-	TRBJ2-4	-	TRBV29-1	TGCAGCGTTGAAGTAGGCACGGAGAACATTCAGTACTTC	CSVEVGTENIQYF
-	TRBJ2-7	-	TRBV27	TGTGCCAGCAGCTTACCGGGAGCTTACGAGCAGTACTTC	CASSLPGAYEQYF
TRBD2	TRBJ2-6	-	TRBV19	TGTGCCAGTAGTCCCCGGACTAGTTTGGCTGGGGCCAACGTCCTGACTTTC	CASSPRTSLAGANVLTF
-	TRBJ1-1	-	TRBV7-3	TGTGCCAGCAGCCCCGGGAGGGGGGGGATGAACACTGAAGCTTTCTTT	CASSPGRGGMNTEAFF
-	TRBJ2-3	-	TRBV2	TGTGCCAGCAGAGCTTACAGGTCCCTCACAGATACGCAGTATTTT	CASRAYRSLTDTQYF
-	TRBJ1-2	-	TRBV6-2/TRBV6-3	TGTGCCAGCAGTTACTCGGCGGGGGTGGTTAACTATGGCTACACCTTC	CASSYSAGVVNYGYTF
TRBD1	TRBJ1-4	-	TRBV7-9	TGTGCCAGCAGCCTGGACAGGCGTGGTGAAAAACTGTTTTTT	CASSLDRRGEKLFF
-	TRBJ1-2	-	TRBV3-1/TRBV3-2	TGTGCCAGCAGCCAGGGCAGGGCACACACCTTC	CASSQGRAHTF